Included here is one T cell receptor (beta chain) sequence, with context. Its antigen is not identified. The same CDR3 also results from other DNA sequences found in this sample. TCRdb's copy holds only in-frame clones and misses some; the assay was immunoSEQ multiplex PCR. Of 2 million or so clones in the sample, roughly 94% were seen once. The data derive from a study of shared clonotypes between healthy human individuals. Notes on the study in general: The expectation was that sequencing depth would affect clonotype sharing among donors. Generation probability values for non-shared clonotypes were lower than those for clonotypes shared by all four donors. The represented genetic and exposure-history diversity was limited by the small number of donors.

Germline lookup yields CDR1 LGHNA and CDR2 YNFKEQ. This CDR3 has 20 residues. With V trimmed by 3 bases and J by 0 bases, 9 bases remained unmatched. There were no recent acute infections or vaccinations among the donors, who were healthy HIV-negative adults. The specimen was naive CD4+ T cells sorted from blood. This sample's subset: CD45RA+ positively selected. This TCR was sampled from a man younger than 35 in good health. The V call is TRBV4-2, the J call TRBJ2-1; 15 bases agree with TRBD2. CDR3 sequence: CASSQGPGLAGGSSYNEQFF. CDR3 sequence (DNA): TGTGCCAGCAGCCAGGGACCGGGACTAGCGGGGGGAAGCTCCTACAATGAGCAGTTCTTC.